The sequence of this T cell receptor (beta chain) was determined in a study of T-cell reconstitution after alpha-beta-depleted transplantation in children. General study points: Newly produced T cells mostly provided counts and TCRbeta diversity after one year, as hyperexpanded clones declined. After transplant, at about two months, alpha-beta T cells were reportedly derived from several hundred expanded graft clones. At day 60, the high TCRbeta diversity found in some patients originated from recipient T cells and thymic progenitors that had survived.

On this clonotype: Its matching antigen is unknown.

Preparation of the TCRbeta library used unique molecular identifiers. TCRdb redid the calling of the PCR reads with MiXCR, one entry per CDR3 protein. The sample yields more than 85,000 distinct CDR3 sequences, around 7.8% seen once. Germline V CDR1 and CDR2: MNHNS, SASEGT. The CDR3 contains 14 residues. Trimming pared 2 bases from V and 6 bases from J, leaving 13 bases between. This specimen consisted of PBMCs, obtained before TCRalphabeta/CD19-depleted stem cell transplant. The sequence was collected from a boy between 2 and 15 years old with acute lymphoblastic leukemia, due to receive a stem cell transplant. The chain has TRBV6-1 and TRBJ1-1; tentatively, D is TRBD1 (6 bases). The CDR3 sequence is CASSERSGDAEAFF. DNA for the CDR3: TGTGCCAGCAGTGAAAGGTCAGGGGACGCTGAAGCTTTCTTT.